The 8 T cell receptor beta chains below all came from one sample that was sequenced in a study of T cell repertoires in cytomegalovirus infection. TCRdb ran MiXCR on the reads and lists one entry per CDR3 protein. The sample gives approximately 400,000 distinct CDR3 sequences, approximately 32% of which show up once; roughly an eighth is in the top ten. Sequences were obtained from PBMCs. These receptors were collected from a human donor in good health (CMV status not recorded). Some clones in this sample may be carry-over from other donors' samples.

The chain links TRBV18 to TRBJ2-1, with 9 bases that match TRBD2. The germline V gene has CDR1 KGHSH and CDR2 LQKENI. This CDR3 comprises 14 residues. V gave up 2 bases and J gave up 7 bases; unmatched junction bases: 3. For the CDR3, the DNA is TGTGCCAGCTCACCAGGTAGCGGGGGAAATGAGCAGTTCTTC. Translating it yields CASSPGSGGNEQFF.

This clonotype was picked up many times. V and J are TRBV12-3 or TRBV12-4 and TRBJ1-1; D is uncertain. This CDR3 spans 12 amino acids. The V and J ends lost 2 bases and 11 bases respectively, with 12 bases between them. DNA of the CDR3: TGTGCCAGCAGTTTATCTGTCATGAAGGCTTTCTTT. Its translation is CASSLSVMKAFF.

This clonotype was seen at least ten times. The genes are TRBV12-3 or TRBV12-4 and TRBJ2-1; TRBD2 is a possible D gene (5 bases). Trimming took off 3 bases at V and 6 bases at J, with 9 bases between the two ends. CDR3 length equals 13 residues. CDR3 loop: CASSFGLFNEQFF. In DNA form, the CDR3 reads TGTGCCAGCAGTTTTGGACTCTTCAATGAGCAGTTCTTC.

The CDR3 is CASKRGTTDTQYF. The CDR3 DNA sequence: TGTGCCAGCAAGCGGGGGACCACAGATACGCAGTATTTT. J is TRBJ2-3 and V is TRBV6-5, with 8 bases matching TRBD2. The V and J ends lost 7 bases and 2 bases, in that order; junction bases with no gene match: 2. The V gene's germline CDR1 is MNHEY and CDR2 SVGAGI. The CDR3 contains 13 residues.

This rearrangement joins TRBV29-1 to TRBJ1-4; a weak D match, TRBD1 (5 bases). The CDR3 consists of 14 residues. CDR1 SQVTM and CDR2 ANQGSEA come from the germline V gene. Trimming removed 6 bases at V and 8 bases at J, with 19 bases between. The CDR3 DNA follows: TGCAGCGTGCTCGACAGTCGAGCCCAAGAAAAACTGTTTTTT. It yields the protein CSVLDSRAQEKLFF.

DNA for the CDR3: TGTGCCAGCAGCTTAGCGGGTGGATGGACCTGGGAGCTGTTTTTT. It yields the protein CASSLAGGWTWELFF. The chain is built from TRBV7-8 and TRBJ2-2; D gene ambiguous. The CDR3 covers 15 residues. CDR1 is SGHVS and CDR2 is FQNEAQ in the germline V gene. Deletions cut 0 bases from V and 9 bases from J, with 14 bases between. The full variable domain, its missing parts supplied by reference TRBV7-8 and TRBJ2-2, is GAGVSQSPRYKVAKRGQDVALRCDPISGHVSLFWYQQALGQGPEFLTYFQNEAQLDKSGLPSDRFFAERPEGSVSTLKIQRTQQEDSAVYLCASSLAGGWTWELFFGEGSRLTVL.

The V gene is TRBV20-1, the J gene TRBJ1-2, with D possibly being TRBD1 (6 bases). Trimming shortened V by 0 bases and J by 2 bases, and 10 bases separated the two germline ends. The CDR3 sequence is 14 residues long. Germline CDR1 reads DFQATT; CDR2 reads SNEGSKA (reference sequence). CDR3 in amino acids: CSARDWGQNYGYTF. The CDR3 DNA sequence: TGCAGTGCTAGAGATTGGGGGCAGAACTATGGCTACACCTTC.

There are a few counts of this clonotype. The rearrangement uses TRBV27 and TRBJ2-3; 9 nucleotides agree with TRBD1. Germline values: CDR1 MNHEY, CDR2 SMNVEV (reference sequence). V shed 0 bases and J 2 bases; nucleotides not matched to a gene: 3. This CDR3 spans 16 amino acids. In DNA, the CDR3 is TGTGCCAGCAGTTTATCGGGACAGGGCCTCACAGATACGCAGTATTTT. This encodes CASSLSGQGLTDTQYF.